This is a list of T cell receptor beta chains from one sample in a study of cytomegalovirus exposure and HLA in healthy donors. The protocol was immunoSEQ multiplex PCR, while the TCRdb copy is restricted to in-frame clones and leaves out a portion. The data show about 160,000 clones, about 80% seen once. The sample comprised PBMCs. Receptor source: a girl aged 5-17 years in good health and CMV-seropositive. The CDR3 runs from the conserved cysteine through the conserved F or W. Each record gives: D gene, CDR3 length, J gene, clone size, V gene, CDR3 DNA, CDR3 protein. A D gene is named only where the DNA matches it firmly. The size entry is marked missing in some rows and otherwise reads once, few, many or a size class.

TRBD1,15,TRBJ2-1,-,TRBV6-4,TGTGCCAGCAGTGACACAGGGGGCTCCTACAATGAGCAGTTCTTC,CASSDTGGSYNEQFF
-,14,TRBJ1-2,-,TRBV28,TGTGCCAGCAGTTTAAGGGGGTACGACTATGGCTACACCTTC,CASSLRGYDYGYTF
TRBD2,19,TRBJ2-3,few,TRBV28,TGTGCCAGCAAAAAATCGGGACTAGCGGGAGGGGTTAGCACAGATACGCAGTATTTT,CASKKSGLAGGVSTDTQYF
TRBD1,17,TRBJ2-7,-,TRBV4-3,TGCGCCAGCAGCCAAGTCTATGTCCGAGGGGGCAACTACGAGCAGTACTTC,CASSQVYVRGGNYEQYF
TRBD2,17,TRBJ2-3,-,TRBV4-3,TGCGCCAGCAGCCAAGTACTAGCGGGGGATATTACAGATACGCAGTATTTT,CASSQVLAGDITDTQYF
-,14,TRBJ1-1,-,TRBV7-9,TGTGCCAGCAGCTTATACAGGGAGAACACTGAAGCTTTCTTT,CASSLYRENTEAFF
TRBD2,16,TRBJ2-3,-,TRBV2,TGTGCCAGCAGCGGACCTACTAGCGGAAGCACAGATACGCAGTATTTT,CASSGPTSGSTDTQYF
TRBD2,15,TRBJ2-3,-,TRBV9,TGTGCCAGCAGCGCCGGACTAGCGGACACAGATACGCAGTATTTT,CASSAGLADTDTQYF
-,12,TRBJ2-7,-,TRBV5-6,TGTGCCAGCAGCTTGGCAGGGAAGGAGCAGTACTTC,CASSLAGKEQYF
TRBD1,15,TRBJ1-5,-,TRBV19,TGTGCCAGTAGTATCCCTTGGACAGGTGCTCAGCCCCAGCATTTT,CASSIPWTGAQPQHF
-,14,TRBJ1-3,-,TRBV6-1,TGTGCCAGCTCCTTCGGGAGATCTGGAAACACCATATATTTT,CASSFGRSGNTIYF
TRBD1,16,TRBJ1-1,few,TRBV5-1,TGCGCCAGCAGCCCCAGGGGACAGGGTGAGAGCACTGAAGCTTTCTTT,CASSPRGQGESTEAFF
-,16,TRBJ1-1,-,TRBV5-1,TGCGCCAGCAGCTTGTTGCCAGAAAAACAGAACACTGAAGCTTTCTTT,CASSLLPEKQNTEAFF
TRBD2,18,TRBJ2-1,-,TRBV27,TGTGCCAGCAGTTTACTACTAGCGGGGGGACTAAACTACAATGAGCAGTTCTTC,CASSLLLAGGLNYNEQFF
-,13,TRBJ1-6,-,TRBV27,TGTGCCAGCAGGGCGCGGGCAAATTCACCCCTCCACTTT,CASRARANSPLHF
TRBD1,13,TRBJ1-1,-,TRBV27,TGTGCCAGCAGTTTCGGACAGGGCTTTCTAGCTTTCTTT,CASSFGQGFLAFF
-,13,TRBJ1-1,-,TRBV7-7,TGTGCTAGCAGCTTAGGCGGTGGAACTGAAGCTTTCTTT,CASSLGGGTEAFF
-,15,TRBJ1-1,-,TRBV4-3,TGCGCCAGCAGCCAAGTGACAAATATGAACACTGAAGCTTTCTTT,CASSQVTNMNTEAFF
TRBD1,15,TRBJ1-5,-,TRBV19,TGTGCCAGTAGTATTTGGGACAGAGCCAATCAGCCCCAGCATTTT,CASSIWDRANQPQHF